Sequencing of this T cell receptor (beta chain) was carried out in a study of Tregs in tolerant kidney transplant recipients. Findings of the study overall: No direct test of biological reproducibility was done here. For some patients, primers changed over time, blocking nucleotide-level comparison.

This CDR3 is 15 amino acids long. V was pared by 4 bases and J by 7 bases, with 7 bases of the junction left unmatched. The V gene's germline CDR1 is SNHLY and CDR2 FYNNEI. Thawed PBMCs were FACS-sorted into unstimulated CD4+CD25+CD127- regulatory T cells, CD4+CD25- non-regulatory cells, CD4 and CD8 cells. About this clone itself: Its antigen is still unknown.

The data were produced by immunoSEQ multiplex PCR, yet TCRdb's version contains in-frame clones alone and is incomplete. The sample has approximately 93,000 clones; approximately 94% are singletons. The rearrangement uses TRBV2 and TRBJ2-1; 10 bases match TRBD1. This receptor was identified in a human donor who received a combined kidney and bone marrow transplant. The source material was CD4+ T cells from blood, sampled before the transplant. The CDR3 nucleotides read TGTGCCAGCAGTGGGCTCGACAGGGGGCGGAATGAGCAGTTCTTC. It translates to CASSGLDRGRNEQFF.